A selection of T cell receptor beta chains follows, all from one sample in a study of cytomegalovirus exposure and HLA in healthy donors. Measured with immunoSEQ multiplex PCR; TCRdb has only the in-frame clones, and not every one. The table shows 150,000 to 200,000 clones, with roughly 86% occurring only once. The specimen sequenced was PBMCs. The receptors were gathered from a man aged 18 to 30 in good health and CMV-seropositive. The CDR3 runs from the conserved cysteine through the conserved F or W. The D gene is left open where the match is weak. Size tells how often a clone was seen (once, few, many) or the class of an expanded clone, and some rows leave it out.

size	V	J	D	CDR3	DNA
.	TRBV7-5	TRBJ2-1	.	CARSPSPRGDNEQFF	TGTGCCAGAAGCCCGTCCCCGCGCGGGGACAATGAGCAGTTCTTC
few	TRBV29-1	TRBJ1-2	TRBD1	CSGTGTVNGYTF	TGCAGCGGCACCGGGACAGTCAACGGCTACACCTTC
.	TRBV2	TRBJ1-3	.	CASSYTGAGNTIYF	TGTGCCAGCAGTTATACAGGTGCTGGAAACACCATATATTTT
.	TRBV6-6	TRBJ1-2	TRBD1	CASSPQGDGYTF	TGTGCCAGCAGTCCACAGGGGGATGGCTACACCTTC
.	TRBV28	TRBJ2-7	TRBD1	CASSSGTGVEQYF	TGTGCCAGCAGTTCCGGGACAGGGGTCGAGCAGTACTTC
.	TRBV28	TRBJ2-7	TRBD1	CASSWTGEVYEQYF	TGTGCCAGCAGTTGGACAGGGGAAGTCTACGAGCAGTACTTC
.	TRBV6-1	TRBJ2-3	TRBD2	CASSDQRSGGRTDTQYF	TGTGCCAGCAGTGATCAGCGTAGCGGGGGGCGCACAGATACGCAGTATTTT
.	TRBV19	TRBJ1-5	TRBD1	CASSIPTRQGRGYQPQHF	TGTGCCAGTAGTATCCCCACTCGACAGGGCCGGGGATATCAGCCCCAGCATTTT
.	TRBV5-4	TRBJ2-3	TRBD1	CASSAGQASRGTDTQYF	TGTGCCAGCAGCGCGGGACAGGCCTCCCGGGGCACAGATACGCAGTATTTT
few	TRBV7-9	TRBJ2-1	TRBD1	CASSLGWDRANEQFF	TGTGCCAGCAGCTTAGGATGGGACAGGGCGAATGAGCAGTTCTTC
few	TRBV7-9	TRBJ1-5	TRBD1	CASSSGQGYLIDQPQHF	TGTGCCAGCAGCTCGGGACAGGGATACCTGATAGATCAGCCCCAGCATTTT
.	TRBV28	TRBJ1-2	TRBD1	CASSSGDRAYYGYTF	TGTGCCAGCAGTTCAGGGGACAGGGCCTACTATGGCTACACCTTC
.	TRBV7-2	TRBJ2-7	TRBD1	CASSFRAGGENEQYF	TGTGCCAGCAGCTTTAGGGCAGGGGGCGAAAACGAGCAGTACTTC
.	TRBV4-2	TRBJ2-3	.	CASSQEGRVTDTQYF	TGTGCCAGCAGCCAAGAAGGCAGGGTAACAGATACGCAGTATTTT
.	TRBV5-1	TRBJ1-2	TRBD1	CASSLALGGRGYTF	TGCGCCAGCAGCTTGGCCCTAGGGGGCCGTGGCTACACCTTC
.	TRBV27	TRBJ2-3	TRBD2	CASSPSGRGTDTQYF	TGTGCCAGCAGCCCTAGCGGGAGAGGCACAGATACGCAGTATTTT
.	TRBV28	TRBJ2-3	TRBD2	CASSFRGGSTDTQYF	TGTGCCAGCAGTTTTCGGGGGGGGAGCACAGATACGCAGTATTTT
.	TRBV7-9	TRBJ2-7	TRBD1	CASSSPGTGIEQYF	TGTGCCAGCAGCTCCCCCGGGACAGGGATCGAGCAGTACTTC
.	TRBV11-2	TRBJ1-2	TRBD1	CASSLDSPDRGDGYTF	TGTGCCAGCAGCTTAGATAGTCCGGACAGGGGAGATGGCTACACCTTC
.	TRBV4-1	TRBJ1-4	.	CASTQIRTRTTNEKLFF	TGCGCCAGCACTCAAATCAGGACTCGAACAACTAATGAAAAACTGTTTTTT
once	TRBV10-3	TRBJ1-2	.	CAISVGEGSGYGYTF	TGTGCCATCAGTGTGGGTGAGGGCTCCGGCTATGGCTACACCTTC